This is a list of T cell receptor beta chains from one sample in a study of shared clonotypes between healthy human individuals. Clones were read by immunoSEQ multiplex PCR, and TCRdb kept only the in-frame ones, dropping some. This table holds under 2.5 million clones, 85% to 95% found once. Specimen: naive CD4+ T cells from PBMCs. The source is a man aged 18 to 29 in good health. Some clones in this sample may be carry-over from other donors' samples. Each CDR3 is given with its conserved first and last residue.

V | length | CDR3
TRBV30 | 15 | CAWSTLDRGNTEAFF
TRBV5-1 | 16 | CASSLSTGRDRGTIYF
TRBV21-1 | 14 | CASSKVRAAAEAFF
TRBV21-1 | 15 | CASSKTDRGDFGQFF
TRBV6-6 | 16 | CASSYNGPDSGNTIYF
TRBV27 | 14 | CASSYSGSNQPQHF
TRBV4-1 | 17 | CASSQRAGGSSYNEQFF
TRBV6-5 | 12 | CASGARSSEQYF
TRBV5-1 | 16 | CASSPGLAGATDTQYF
TRBV9 | 16 | CASQGRGAGSTDTQYF
TRBV5-1 | 15 | CASSLEGVRSDTQYF
TRBV28 | 19 | CASNPSTGGRGVIRNEQFF
TRBV11-3 | 17 | CASSPGDRGLSTGELFF
TRBV28 | 13 | CASSPEVPNEQYF
TRBV18 | 15 | CASSPGQGALRGYTF
TRBV10-1 | 14 | CASGTGGAEETQYF
TRBV5-4 | 17 | CASSLTAGDPLGYEQYF
TRBV6-5 | 13 | CASSDSNAERAFF
TRBV5-1 | 15 | CASSLEGASGYEQYF
TRBV29-1 | 15 | CSVTLLSSPNTEAFF
TRBV7-3 | 15 | CASSTTSGGNTEAFF
TRBV6-1 | 12 | CASGAEKETQYF
TRBV28 | 16 | CASSLIGSERLYGYTF
TRBV19 | 16 | CASSIVRGDYIYEQYF
TRBV6-5 | 11 | CASSTTSEQFF
TRBV19 | 14 | CAIPPQRMTYEQYF
TRBV10-1 | 16 | CASSESTAPWDTEAFF
TRBV18 | 15 | CASSPVAGGANGYTF
TRBV4-1 | 18 | CASSQIPRQGAPSGTQYF
TRBV2 | 15 | CASSDGRDFADTQYF
TRBV11-2 | 16 | CASSLTLQGRGTEAFF
TRBV6-1 | 15 | CASSSRTGVGNEQFF
TRBV7-9 | 13 | CASMTWDTGELFF
TRBV20-1 | 11 | CSASPGDEQYF
TRBV2 | 11 | CASSLNQPQHF
TRBV7-3 | 15 | CASSPLTGGNTEAFF
TRBV30 | 12 | CALSPVGGTQYF
TRBV5-6 | 15 | CASSLVGLAPSEQYF
TRBV7-2 | 14 | CASSLGWASTEAFF
TRBV28 | 16 | CASGNLPGQGGYEQYF
TRBV27 | 13 | CASSLQGSYGYTF
TRBV7-9 | 13 | CASSFEIGDTQYF
TRBV2 | 14 | CASSELAGYNEQFF
TRBV4-1 | 15 | CASSQFAGGGNTIYF
TRBV6-1 | 15 | CASSGTGSKPEKLFF
TRBV21-1 | 15 | CASSPGGTGANVLTF
TRBV18 | 13 | CASSPYPGYGYTF
TRBV20-1 | 11 | CSAREALTQYF
TRBV5-4 | 16 | CASSPPGQGFTDTQYF
TRBV7-2 | 13 | CASTRTEGVGYTF
TRBV7-6 | 16 | CASSLDLAGANNEQFF
TRBV4-1 | 16 | CASSQLDRGKRYEQYF
TRBV29-1 | 12 | CSVEPGRTEAFF